This is a list of T cell receptor beta chains from one sample in a study of blood T cell repertoires in COVID-19. The protocol was immunoSEQ multiplex PCR, while the TCRdb copy is restricted to in-frame clones and leaves out a portion. The table records about 300,000 clones, roughly 86% of them present only once. The sample taken for sequencing was PBMCs or T cells enriched from blood (not recorded which). These receptors all stem from a woman between 50 and 59 years old who had been exposed to COVID-19. CDR3s include the opening cysteine and the closing phenylalanine or tryptophan. D genes are given only for firm matches. Some rows mark clone size as missing; the rest say once, few, many or name a class of expanded clone.

CDR3aa	CDR3nt	d_gene	j_gene	v_gene	abundance
CASSLTQENTEAFF	TGCGCCAGCAGCCTCACACAGGAGAACACTGAAGCTTTCTTT	-	TRBJ1-1	TRBV4-1	-
CATSVTLEYGYTF	TGTGCCACCAGTGTTACTCTGGAGTATGGCTACACCTTC	-	TRBJ1-2	TRBV28	-
CASSFRDRPYF	TGTGCCAGCAGCTTTCGGGACAGACCGTACTTC	TRBD1	TRBJ2-7	TRBV11-2	-
CASSEGLLYGYTF	TGTGCCAGCAGTGAGGGACTGCTCTATGGCTACACCTTC	-	TRBJ1-2	TRBV6-1	-
CASSLVPQEVLNNEQFF	TGCGCCAGCAGCTTGGTCCCGCAAGAGGTCCTCAACAATGAGCAGTTCTTC	-	TRBJ2-1	TRBV5-1	-
CASTILGGEAQPQHF	TGTGCCAGTACTATCCTGGGGGGGGAGGCTCAGCCCCAGCATTTT	-	TRBJ1-5	TRBV19	-
CASRKTGQGIQYF	TGTGCCAGTCGTAAGACGGGCCAGGGCATTCAGTACTTC	-	TRBJ2-4	TRBV19	-
CASRLWYNEQFF	TGTGCCAGCAGACTTTGGTACAATGAGCAGTTCTTC	-	TRBJ2-1	TRBV12-3/TRBV12-4	-
CSVRTSGGSSYEQYF	TGCAGCGTAAGGACTAGCGGGGGTAGCTCCTACGAGCAGTACTTC	TRBD2	TRBJ2-7	TRBV29-1	-
CATSRGTGFGTEAFF	TGTGCCACCAGCAGAGGGACAGGGTTCGGCACTGAAGCTTTCTTT	TRBD1	TRBJ1-1	TRBV15	once
CASRGQGGQPQHF	TGCGCCAGCAGAGGACAGGGAGGCCAGCCCCAGCATTTT	TRBD1	TRBJ1-5	TRBV23-1	-
CASSQGQGSYGYTF	TGTGCCAGCAGCCAAGGCCAGGGGAGCTATGGCTACACCTTC	-	TRBJ1-2	TRBV3-1/TRBV3-2	-
CASSALQLGGTGSYEQYF	TGTGCCAGCAGCGCCTTACAGCTGGGGGGGACAGGGTCTTACGAGCAGTACTTC	TRBD1	TRBJ2-7	TRBV5-6	-
CASSDPLAGGLYNEQFF	TGTGCCAGCAGTGACCCACTAGCGGGGGGCCTGTACAATGAGCAGTTCTTC	TRBD2	TRBJ2-1	TRBV6-1	-
CATSRTGSYEQYF	TGTGCCACCTCTCGGACAGGGAGCTACGAGCAGTACTTC	TRBD1	TRBJ2-7	TRBV24-1	-
CASSLGPGVQETQYF	TGCGCCAGCAGCTTGGGGCCGGGGGTCCAAGAGACCCAGTACTTC	-	TRBJ2-5	TRBV5-1	few
CAISDLGSSNTIYF	TGTGCCATCAGTGATTTGGGCAGTTCAAACACCATATATTTT	-	TRBJ1-3	TRBV10-3	-
CASRALYAAAYEAFF	TGTGCCAGCAGGGCCCTCTACGCGGCCGCCTATGAAGCTTTCTTT	-	TRBJ1-1	TRBV6-5	-
CASSQVIGRGFNEKLFF	TGCGCCAGCAGTCAAGTAATAGGGCGGGGTTTTAATGAAAAACTGTTTTTT	-	TRBJ1-4	TRBV23-1	-
CASSQDQSSGVSTDTQYF	TGCGCCAGCAGCCAAGATCAGTCTAGCGGGGTGAGCACAGATACGCAGTATTTT	TRBD2	TRBJ2-3	TRBV4-1	-
CSVEFPEAQVGGNEQFF	TGCAGCGTTGAATTTCCCGAAGCACAGGTGGGAGGCAATGAGCAGTTCTTC	-	TRBJ2-1	TRBV29-1	-
CASSRLSGGAAETQYF	TGTGCCAGCAGCCGATTAAGCGGGGGGGCCGCAGAGACCCAGTACTTC	TRBD2	TRBJ2-5	TRBV3-1/TRBV3-2	-
CASSLPGTGDTEAFF	TGTGCCAGCAGTTTGCCCGGGACAGGGGACACTGAAGCTTTCTTT	TRBD1	TRBJ1-1	TRBV6-5	few
CASSENPAGLTDTQYF	TGTGCCAGCAGTGAAAACCCAGCGGGGCTCACAGATACGCAGTATTTT	TRBD2	TRBJ2-3	TRBV25-1	-
CASSYTGGTMETQYF	TGTGCCAGCTCGTACACAGGGGGCACTATGGAGACCCAGTACTTC	TRBD1	TRBJ2-5	TRBV2	-
CASSSLAGAGNTGELFF	TGTGCCAGCAGCTCGCTGGCGGGGGCCGGGAACACCGGGGAGCTGTTTTTT	-	TRBJ2-2	TRBV7-9	-
CAWTDRDSGNTIYF	TGTGCCTGGACCGACAGGGACTCTGGAAACACCATATATTTT	TRBD1	TRBJ1-3	TRBV30	-
CASSKQERNTEAFF	TGTGCCAGTAGCAAACAGGAGAGGAACACTGAAGCTTTCTTT	-	TRBJ1-1	TRBV19	-
CAISAGLNTEAFF	TGTGCCATCAGTGCAGGATTGAACACTGAAGCTTTCTTT	-	TRBJ1-1	TRBV10-3	-